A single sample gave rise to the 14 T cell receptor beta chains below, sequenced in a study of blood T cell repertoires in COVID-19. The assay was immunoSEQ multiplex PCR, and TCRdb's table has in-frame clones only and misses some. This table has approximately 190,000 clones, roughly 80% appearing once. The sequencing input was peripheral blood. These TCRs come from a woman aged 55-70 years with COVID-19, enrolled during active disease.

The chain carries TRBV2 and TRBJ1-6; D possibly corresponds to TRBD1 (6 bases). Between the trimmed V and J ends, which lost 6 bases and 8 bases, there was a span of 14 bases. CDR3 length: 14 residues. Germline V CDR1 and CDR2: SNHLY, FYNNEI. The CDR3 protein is CASRRGTDYSPLHF. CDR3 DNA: TGTGCCAGCAGGAGGGGGACGGATTATTCACCCCTCCACTTT.

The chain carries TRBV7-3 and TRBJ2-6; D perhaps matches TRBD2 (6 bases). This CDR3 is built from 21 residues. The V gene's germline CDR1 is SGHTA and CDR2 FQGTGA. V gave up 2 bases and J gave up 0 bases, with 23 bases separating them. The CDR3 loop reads CASSLQPLAVTRSSGANVLTF. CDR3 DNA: TGTGCCAGCAGCTTACAGCCGTTAGCGGTAACCAGATCCTCTGGGGCCAACGTCCTGACTTTC. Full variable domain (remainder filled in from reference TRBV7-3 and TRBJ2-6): GAGVSQTPSNKVTEKGKYVELRCDPISGHTALYWYRQSLGQGPEFLIYFQGTGAADDSGLPNDRFFAVRPEGSVSTLKIQRTERGDSAVYLCASSLQPLAVTRSSGANVLTFGAGSRLTVL.

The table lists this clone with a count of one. The CDR3 sequence is CASSYRPGLENSPLHF. The CDR3 DNA sequence: TGTGCCAGCAGTTACCGCCCGGGACTCGAGAATTCACCCCTCCACTTT. The J gene is TRBJ1-6, the V gene TRBV6-5; the D gene is possibly TRBD1 (5 bases). Trimming left V 2 bases short and J 7 bases short, with 15 bases between. Germline V CDR1 and CDR2: MNHEY, SVGAGI. CDR3 length equals 16 residues.

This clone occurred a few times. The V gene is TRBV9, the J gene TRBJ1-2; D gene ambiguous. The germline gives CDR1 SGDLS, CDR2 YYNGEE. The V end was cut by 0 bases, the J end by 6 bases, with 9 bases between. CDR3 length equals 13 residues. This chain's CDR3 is CASSVGGRHGYTF. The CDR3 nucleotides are TGTGCCAGCAGCGTAGGAGGGCGGCATGGCTACACCTTC.

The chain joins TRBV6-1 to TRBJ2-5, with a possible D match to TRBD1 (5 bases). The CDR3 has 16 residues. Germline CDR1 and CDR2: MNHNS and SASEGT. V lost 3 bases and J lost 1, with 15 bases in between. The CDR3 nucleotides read TGTGCCAGCAGTGAGGCTAGGGGTGGGTTCCAAGAGACCCAGTACTTC. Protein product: CASSEARGGFQETQYF.

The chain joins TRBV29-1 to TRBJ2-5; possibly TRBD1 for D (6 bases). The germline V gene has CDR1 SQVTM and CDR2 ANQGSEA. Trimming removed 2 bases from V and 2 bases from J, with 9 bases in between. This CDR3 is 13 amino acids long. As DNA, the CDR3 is TGCAGCGTTGAAAGCAGGGGACAAGAGACCCAGTACTTC. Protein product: CSVESRGQETQYF.

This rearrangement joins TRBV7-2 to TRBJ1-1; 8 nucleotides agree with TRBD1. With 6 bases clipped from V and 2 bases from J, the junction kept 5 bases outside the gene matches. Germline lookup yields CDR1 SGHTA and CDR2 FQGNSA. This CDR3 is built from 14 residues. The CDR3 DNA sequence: TGTGCCAGCAGGGGAACAGGGGGTAACACTGAAGCTTTCTTT. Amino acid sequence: CASRGTGGNTEAFF.

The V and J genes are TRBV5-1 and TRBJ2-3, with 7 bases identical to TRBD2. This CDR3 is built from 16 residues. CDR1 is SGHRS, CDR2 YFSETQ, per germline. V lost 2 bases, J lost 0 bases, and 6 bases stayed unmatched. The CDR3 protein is CASSFLSGSSTDTQYF. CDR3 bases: TGCGCCAGCAGCTTCCTTAGCGGGTCTAGCACAGATACGCAGTATTTT.

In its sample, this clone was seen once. The DNA of the CDR3 is TGTGCCAGCAGCCGGGGACTAGCGGGGGGTGGTGAGCAGTTCTTC. Amino acid sequence: CASSRGLAGGGEQFF. This sequence joins TRBV11-3 and TRBJ2-1; 15 positions match TRBD2. The junction had 5 bases not matched to a gene; V was cut back by 5 bases and J by 9 bases. The CDR3 sequence is 15 residues long. The germline V gene encodes CDR1 SGHNT and CDR2 YENEEA.

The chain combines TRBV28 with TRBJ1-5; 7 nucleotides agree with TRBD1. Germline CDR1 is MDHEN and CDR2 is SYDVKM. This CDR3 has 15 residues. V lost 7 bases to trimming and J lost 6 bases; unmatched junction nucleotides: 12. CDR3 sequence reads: CASTQVTGARQPQHF. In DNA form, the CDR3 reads TGTGCCAGCACCCAAGTAACAGGGGCCCGTCAGCCCCAGCATTTT.

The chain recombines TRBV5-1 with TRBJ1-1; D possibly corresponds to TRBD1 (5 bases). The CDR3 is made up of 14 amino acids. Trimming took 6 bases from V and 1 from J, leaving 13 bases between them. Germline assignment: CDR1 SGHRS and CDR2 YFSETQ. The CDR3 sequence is CASTVAGPNTEAFF. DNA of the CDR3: TGCGCCAGCACGGTGGCAGGGCCGAACACTGAAGCTTTCTTT.

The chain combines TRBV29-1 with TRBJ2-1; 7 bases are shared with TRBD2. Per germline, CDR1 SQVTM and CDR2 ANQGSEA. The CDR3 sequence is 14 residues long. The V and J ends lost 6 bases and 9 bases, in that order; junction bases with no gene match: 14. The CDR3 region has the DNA TGCAGCGTCCCGACTAGCCATATGGGTGGTGAGCAGTTCTTC. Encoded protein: CSVPTSHMGGEQFF.

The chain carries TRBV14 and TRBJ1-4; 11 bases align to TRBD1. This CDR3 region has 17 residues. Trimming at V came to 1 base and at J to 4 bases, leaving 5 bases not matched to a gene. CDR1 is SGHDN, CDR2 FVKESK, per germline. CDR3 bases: TGTGCCAGCAGCCAAGGGGGGACAGGGGGACATAATGAAAAACTGTTTTTT. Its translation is CASSQGGTGGHNEKLFF.

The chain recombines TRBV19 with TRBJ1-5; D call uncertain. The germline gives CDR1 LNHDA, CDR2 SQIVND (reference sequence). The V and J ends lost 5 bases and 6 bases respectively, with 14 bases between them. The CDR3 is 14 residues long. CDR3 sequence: CASSSGMGGQPQHF. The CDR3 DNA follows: TGTGCCAGTAGTTCGGGGATGGGTGGTCAGCCCCAGCATTTT. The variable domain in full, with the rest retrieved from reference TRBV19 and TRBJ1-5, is DGGITQSPKYLFRKEGQNVTLSCEQNLNHDAMYWYRQDPGQGLRLIYYSQIVNDFQKGDIAEGYSVSREKKESFPLTVTSAQKNPTAFYLCASSSGMGGQPQHFGDGTRLSIL.